Listed below are T cell receptor beta chains from one sample, sequenced in a study of OX40 agonist ivuxolimab in advanced cancers. The protocol was immunoSEQ multiplex PCR, while the TCRdb copy is restricted to in-frame clones and leaves out a portion. The data contain under 95,000 clones, 75% to 90% of them singletons. The sequenced sample was CD4+ or CD8+ T cells sorted from blood, obtained in a trial of the OX40 agonist ivuxolimab. These receptors were collected from an adult with an advanced solid tumor such as melanoma, head and neck, liver or kidney cancer. The conserved cysteine and the conserved F or W are not part of the CDR3 here. The order of the fields is J gene, V gene, D gene, CDR3 protein. The D gene is left open where the match is weak.

TRBJ2-7 | TRBV6-5 | TRBD1 | ASSPRGQAIYGQY
TRBJ2-5 | TRBV19 | . | ASGRDFQETQY
TRBJ2-1 | TRBV7-9 | . | ASSHLSGNEQF
TRBJ1-5 | TRBV6-5 | . | ASRKGSGSEPQH
TRBJ1-3 | TRBV2 | TRBD1 | ASRGQSSGNTIY
TRBJ2-5 | TRBV6-6 | . | ASRSGSETQY
TRBJ2-1 | TRBV5-1 | . | ASSLDASNNEQF
TRBJ1-1 | TRBV19 | TRBD1 | ASSIPGGFAEAF
TRBJ2-3 | TRBV6-1 | . | ASSVTTGRGTDTQY
TRBJ1-4 | TRBV10-3 | . | AISRGASNEKLF
TRBJ2-5 | TRBV4-2 | TRBD2 | ASSHWAGEAETQY
TRBJ1-6 | TRBV7-9 | . | ASSSEGGNSPLH
TRBJ1-2 | TRBV2 | TRBD1 | ASSPNRDRAVYGYT
TRBJ1-1 | TRBV18 | TRBD1 | ASSPQGGWRNTEAF
TRBJ2-7 | TRBV7-2 | . | ASSLQVSREQY
TRBJ2-3 | TRBV11-2 | TRBD2 | ASSLDREDTDTQY
TRBJ1-4 | TRBV23-1 | TRBD1 | ASSHHAPGQGRRLF
TRBJ1-5 | TRBV7-2 | . | ASSSGVQPQH
TRBJ2-1 | TRBV11-2 | . | ASSRYAFSEGNSYNEQF
TRBJ1-1 | TRBV19 | . | ATQVGGSGTEAF
TRBJ1-5 | TRBV15 | . | ATSREGTTAQH
TRBJ1-4 | TRBV7-9 | . | ASSLKTGDNEKLF
TRBJ2-7 | TRBV6-6 | TRBD2 | ASSMPSGGSYEQY
TRBJ2-4 | TRBV5-6 | . | ASSLGVGIQY
TRBJ1-3 | TRBV7-2 | TRBD1 | ASSWTGTGISGNTIY
TRBJ1-2 | TRBV10-3 | . | AITGNQREGYT
TRBJ1-5 | TRBV4-2 | . | ASSQDLSNQPQH
TRBJ2-5 | TRBV5-6 | TRBD1 | ASSLLGTGNQETQY
TRBJ1-5 | TRBV5-8 | . | ASSWGKERSNQPQH
TRBJ2-2 | TRBV2 | TRBD2 | ASQGLAVNTGELF
TRBJ2-1 | TRBV6-5 | . | ASSSLREQF
TRBJ2-2 | TRBV5-1 | . | ASSFTTNTGELF
TRBJ2-6 | TRBV27 | . | ASQGLNSGANVLT
TRBJ2-2 | TRBV28 | . | ASSTQVGELF
TRBJ1-3 | TRBV7-3 | TRBD1 | ASSPQGVGNTIY
TRBJ1-4 | TRBV5-8 | . | ASNLRRGEKLF
TRBJ2-1 | TRBV5-1 | TRBD2 | ASSLGTSSYNEQF
TRBJ1-2 | TRBV11-2 | . | ASSTPRGDYGYT
TRBJ1-2 | TRBV5-6 | . | ASSLARAAGYT
TRBJ2-2 | TRBV11-3 | . | ASSRTITGELF
TRBJ1-2 | TRBV28 | . | ASSLSRHHGYT
TRBJ1-1 | TRBV6-6 | . | ASGQGTSPNTEAF
TRBJ2-3 | TRBV5-1 | TRBD2 | ASSLGYGGALDTQY
TRBJ2-7 | TRBV11-2 | TRBD2 | ASSLELAGGGEQY
TRBJ1-2 | TRBV5-1 | . | ASSLVGGRADGYT
TRBJ1-3 | TRBV18 | . | ASSPGSGQRSSGNTIY
TRBJ1-1 | TRBV5-4 | . | ASSFGIGLNTEAF
TRBJ2-5 | TRBV7-9 | TRBD1 | ASSKTGNQETQY
TRBJ1-6 | TRBV2 | . | ASSERNRVTFFDWGRDSPLH
TRBJ1-4 | TRBV27 | . | ASSLSGRGNEKLF
TRBJ2-3 | TRBV27 | . | ASSTTGTTSTDTQY
TRBJ2-7 | TRBV6-6 | TRBD2 | ASSYGAGGEY
TRBJ2-2 | TRBV15 | . | ATSRDLPGLGGELF
TRBJ1-1 | TRBV5-1 | TRBD1 | ASSGQGPHTEAF
TRBJ2-6 | TRBV10-3 | . | AISESIPGSGANVLT